This record concerns one TCR beta chain sequence. The antigen is unknown. The CDR3 extends over 17 amino acids. Germline lookup yields CDR1 SQVTM and CDR2 ANQGSEA. After removal of 4 bases from V and 8 bases from J, the junction contained 16 bases not matched to a gene. The sample belongs to a study of shared clonotypes between healthy human individuals. The quantity of DNA used in unsorted PBMC replicate PCRs was around 300 ng, corresponding to tens of thousands of T cell genomes. The method was immunoSEQ multiplex PCR; TCRdb's version includes in-frame clones alone and lacks a portion of them. The table shows more than 450,000 clones, with roughly 78% occurring only once. Study outcomes and limitations: Apart from blood, nothing was sampled; tissue repertoires likely differ.

The chain carries TRBV29-1 and TRBJ2-4; TRBD2 agrees at 11 bases. The sequence was collected from a woman aged 40 to 49 in good health. Some clones in this sample may be carry-over from other donors' samples. Sequenced input: PBMCs. The CDR3 sequence is CSVGGEVAGGWRDIQYF. CDR3 sequence (DNA): TGCAGCGTTGGAGGGGAGGTAGCGGGAGGGTGGAGAGACATTCAGTACTTC.